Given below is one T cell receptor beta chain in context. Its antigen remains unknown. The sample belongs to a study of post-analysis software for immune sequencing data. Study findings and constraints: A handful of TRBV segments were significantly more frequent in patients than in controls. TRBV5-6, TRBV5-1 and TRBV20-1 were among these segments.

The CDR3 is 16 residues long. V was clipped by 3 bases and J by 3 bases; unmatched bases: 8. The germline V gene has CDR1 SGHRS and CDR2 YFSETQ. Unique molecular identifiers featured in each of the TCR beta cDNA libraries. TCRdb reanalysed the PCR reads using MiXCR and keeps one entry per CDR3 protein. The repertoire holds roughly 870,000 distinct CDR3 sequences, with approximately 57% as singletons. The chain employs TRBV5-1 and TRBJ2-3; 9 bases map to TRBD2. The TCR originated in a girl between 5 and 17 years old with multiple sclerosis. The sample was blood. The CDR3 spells CASSWGLAIDTDTQYF. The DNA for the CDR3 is TGCGCCAGCAGCTGGGGACTAGCTATCGATACAGATACGCAGTATTTT.